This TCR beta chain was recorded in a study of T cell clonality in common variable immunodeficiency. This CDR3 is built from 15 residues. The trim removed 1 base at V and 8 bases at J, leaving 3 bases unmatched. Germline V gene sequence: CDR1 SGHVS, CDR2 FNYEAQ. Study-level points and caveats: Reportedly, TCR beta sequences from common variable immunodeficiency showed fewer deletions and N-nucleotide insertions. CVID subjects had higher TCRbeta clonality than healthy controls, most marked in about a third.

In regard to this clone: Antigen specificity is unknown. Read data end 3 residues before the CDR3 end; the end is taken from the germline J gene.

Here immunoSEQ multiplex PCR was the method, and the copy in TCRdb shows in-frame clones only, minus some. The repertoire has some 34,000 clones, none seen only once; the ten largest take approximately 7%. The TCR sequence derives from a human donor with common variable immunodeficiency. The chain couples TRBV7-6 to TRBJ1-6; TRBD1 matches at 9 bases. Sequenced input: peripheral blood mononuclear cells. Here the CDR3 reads CASSLGTGGYSPLHF. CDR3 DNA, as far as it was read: TGTGCCAGCAGCTTAGGAACAGGGGGCTATTCACCC.